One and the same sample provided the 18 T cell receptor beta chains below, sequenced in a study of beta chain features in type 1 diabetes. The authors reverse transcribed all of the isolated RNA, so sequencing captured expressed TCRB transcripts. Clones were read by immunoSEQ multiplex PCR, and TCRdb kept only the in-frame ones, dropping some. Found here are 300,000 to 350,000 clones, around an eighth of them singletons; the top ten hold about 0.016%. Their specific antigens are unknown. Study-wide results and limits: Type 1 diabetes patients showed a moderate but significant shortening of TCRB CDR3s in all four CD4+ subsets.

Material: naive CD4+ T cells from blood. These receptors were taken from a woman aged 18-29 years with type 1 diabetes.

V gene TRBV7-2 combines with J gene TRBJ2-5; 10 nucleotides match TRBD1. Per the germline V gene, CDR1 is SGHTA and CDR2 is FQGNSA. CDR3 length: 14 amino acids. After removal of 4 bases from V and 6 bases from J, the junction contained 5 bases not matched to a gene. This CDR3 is CASSSGQGRKTQYF. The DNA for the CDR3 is TGTGCCAGCAGCTCGGGACAGGGGAGAAAGACCCAGTACTTC.

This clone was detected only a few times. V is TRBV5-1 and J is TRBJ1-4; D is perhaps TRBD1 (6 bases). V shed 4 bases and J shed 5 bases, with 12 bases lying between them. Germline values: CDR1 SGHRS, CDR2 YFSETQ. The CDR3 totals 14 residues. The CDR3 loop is CASSLDSRNEKLFF. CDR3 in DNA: TGCGCCAGCAGCCTGGACAGCCGCAATGAAAAACTGTTTTTT.

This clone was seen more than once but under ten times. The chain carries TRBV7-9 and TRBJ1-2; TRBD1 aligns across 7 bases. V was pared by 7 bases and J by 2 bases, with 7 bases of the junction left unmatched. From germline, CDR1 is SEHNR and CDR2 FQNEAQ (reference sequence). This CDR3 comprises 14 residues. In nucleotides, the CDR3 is TGTGCCAGCACTCCTCAGGGGGGCAACTATGGCTACACCTTC. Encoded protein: CASTPQGGNYGYTF.

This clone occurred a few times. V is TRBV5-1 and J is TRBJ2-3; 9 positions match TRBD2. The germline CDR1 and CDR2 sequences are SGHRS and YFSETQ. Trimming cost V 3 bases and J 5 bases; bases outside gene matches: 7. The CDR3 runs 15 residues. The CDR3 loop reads CASSSNSGGLDTQYF. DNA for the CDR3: TGCGCCAGCAGCTCTAATAGCGGGGGCTTAGATACGCAGTATTTT.

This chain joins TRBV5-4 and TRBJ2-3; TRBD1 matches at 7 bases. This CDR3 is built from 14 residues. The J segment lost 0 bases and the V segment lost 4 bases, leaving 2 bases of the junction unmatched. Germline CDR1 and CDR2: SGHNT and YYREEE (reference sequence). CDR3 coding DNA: TGTGCCAGCAGCCCGGACAGGAGCACAGATACGCAGTATTTT. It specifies CASSPDRSTDTQYF.

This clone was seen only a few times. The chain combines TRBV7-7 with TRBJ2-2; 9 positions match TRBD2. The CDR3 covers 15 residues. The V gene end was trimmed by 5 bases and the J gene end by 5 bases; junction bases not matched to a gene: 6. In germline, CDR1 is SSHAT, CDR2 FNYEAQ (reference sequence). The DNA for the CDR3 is TGTGCCAGCAGCGCGAACGGACTAGCGACCGGGGAGCTGTTTTTT. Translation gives CASSANGLATGELFF.

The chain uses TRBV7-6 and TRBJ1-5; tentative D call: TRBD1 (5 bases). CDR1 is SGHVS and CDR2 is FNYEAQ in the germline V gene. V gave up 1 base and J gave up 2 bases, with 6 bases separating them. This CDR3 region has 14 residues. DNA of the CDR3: TGTGCCAGCAGCTTAGAAGGGGGCAATCAGCCCCAGCATTTT. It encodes CASSLEGGNQPQHF.

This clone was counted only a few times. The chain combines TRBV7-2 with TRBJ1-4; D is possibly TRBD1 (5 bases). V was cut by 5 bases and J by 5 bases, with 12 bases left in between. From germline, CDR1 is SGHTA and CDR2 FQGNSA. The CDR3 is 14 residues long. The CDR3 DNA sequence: TGTGCCAGCAGCACCAGGGTGATAAATGAAAAACTGTTTTTT. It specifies CASSTRVINEKLFF.

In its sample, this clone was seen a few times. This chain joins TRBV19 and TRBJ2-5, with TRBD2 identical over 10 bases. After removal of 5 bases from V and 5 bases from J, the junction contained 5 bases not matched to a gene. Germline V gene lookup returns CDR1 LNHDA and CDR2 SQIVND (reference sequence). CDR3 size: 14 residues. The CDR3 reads CASSLLAGWETQYF. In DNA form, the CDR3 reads TGTGCCAGTAGTCTACTAGCGGGATGGGAGACCCAGTACTTC.

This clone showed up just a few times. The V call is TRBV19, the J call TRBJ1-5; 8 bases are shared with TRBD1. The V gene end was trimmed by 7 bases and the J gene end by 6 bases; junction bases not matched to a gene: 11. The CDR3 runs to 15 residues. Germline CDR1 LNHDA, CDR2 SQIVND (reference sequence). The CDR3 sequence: CASTFFGQGGQPQHF. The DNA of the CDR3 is TGTGCCAGTACCTTTTTCGGACAGGGCGGTCAGCCCCAGCATTTT. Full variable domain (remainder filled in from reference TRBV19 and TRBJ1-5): DGGITQSPKYLFRKEGQNVTLSCEQNLNHDAMYWYRQDPGQGLRLIYYSQIVNDFQKGDIAEGYSVSREKKESFPLTVTSAQKNPTAFYLCASTFFGQGGQPQHFGDGTRLSIL.

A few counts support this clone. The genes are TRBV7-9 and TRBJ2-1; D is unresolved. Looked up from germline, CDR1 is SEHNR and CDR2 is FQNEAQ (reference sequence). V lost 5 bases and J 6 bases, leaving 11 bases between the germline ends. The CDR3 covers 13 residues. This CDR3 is CASSPAVVNEQFF. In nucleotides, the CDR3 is TGTGCCAGCAGCCCTGCAGTGGTCAATGAGCAGTTCTTC.

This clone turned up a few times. CDR3 residues: CAWIAGANVLTF. Here the CDR3 DNA reads TGTGCCTGGATCGCTGGGGCCAACGTCCTGACTTTC. V and J are TRBV30 and TRBJ2-6, with D uncertain. V dropped 4 bases and J dropped 2 bases, with 3 bases sitting between them. Germline V gene lookup returns CDR1 GTSNPN and CDR2 SVGIG (reference sequence). The CDR3 is 12 amino acids.

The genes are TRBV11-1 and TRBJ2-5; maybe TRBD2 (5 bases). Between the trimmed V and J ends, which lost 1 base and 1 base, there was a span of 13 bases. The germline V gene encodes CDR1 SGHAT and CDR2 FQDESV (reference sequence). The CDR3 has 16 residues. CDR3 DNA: TGTGCCAGCAGCTTAGAGGCTAGCACCCTCCAAGAGACCCAGTACTTC. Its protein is CASSLEASTLQETQYF.

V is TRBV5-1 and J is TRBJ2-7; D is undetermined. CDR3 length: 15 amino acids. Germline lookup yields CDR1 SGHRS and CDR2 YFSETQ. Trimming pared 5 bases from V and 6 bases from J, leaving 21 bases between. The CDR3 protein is CASRNPGSQFFEQYF. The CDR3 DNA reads TGCGCCAGCAGAAACCCCGGTAGCCAGTTTTTCGAGCAGTACTTC.

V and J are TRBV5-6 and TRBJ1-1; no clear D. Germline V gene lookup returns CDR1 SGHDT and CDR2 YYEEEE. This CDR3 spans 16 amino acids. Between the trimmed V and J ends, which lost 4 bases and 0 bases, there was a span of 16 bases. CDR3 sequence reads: CASSPPGGSMNTEAFF. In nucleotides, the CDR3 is TGTGCCAGCAGCCCCCCTGGAGGGAGCATGAACACTGAAGCTTTCTTT.

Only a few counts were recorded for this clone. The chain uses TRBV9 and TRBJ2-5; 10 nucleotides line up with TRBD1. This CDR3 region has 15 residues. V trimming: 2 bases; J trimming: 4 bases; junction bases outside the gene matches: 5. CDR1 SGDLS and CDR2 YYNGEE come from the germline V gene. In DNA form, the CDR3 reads TGTGCCAGCAGCGTCGGGACAGGGGTATCAGAGACCCAGTACTTC. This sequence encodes CASSVGTGVSETQYF.

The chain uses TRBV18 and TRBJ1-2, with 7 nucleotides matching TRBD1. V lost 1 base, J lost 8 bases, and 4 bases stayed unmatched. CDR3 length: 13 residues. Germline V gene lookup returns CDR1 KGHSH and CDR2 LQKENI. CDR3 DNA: TGTGCCAGCTCACCACGACAGGGCCAAGGCTACACCTTC. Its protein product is CASSPRQGQGYTF.

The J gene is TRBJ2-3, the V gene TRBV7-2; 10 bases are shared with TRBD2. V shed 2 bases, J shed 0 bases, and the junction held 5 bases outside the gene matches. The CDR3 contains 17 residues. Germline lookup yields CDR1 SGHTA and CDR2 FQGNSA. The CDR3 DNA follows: TGTGCCAGCAGCTTATTAGCGGGAGGCTCTAGCACAGATACGCAGTATTTT. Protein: CASSLLAGGSSTDTQYF.